The 27 T cell receptor beta chains reported below all come from one sample, sequenced in a study of T-cell memory formation after mild COVID-19. TCRdb reprocessed the 5' RACE reads via MiXCR and lists one record per CDR3 protein. Found here are 150,000 to 200,000 distinct CDR3 sequences, around 10% of them singletons; the top ten hold around 3.8%. The sample taken for sequencing was PBMCs or a T cell subset sorted from them (not recorded which). The receptors shown here come from a young man who had mild COVID-19 (a few samples of this study predate the infection). Cell type and time point are not known.

The chain joins TRBV7-2 to TRBJ2-5, with 8 bases identical to TRBD2. The germline CDR1 and CDR2 sequences are SGHTA and FQGNSA. V dropped 5 bases and J dropped 4; count of bases not matched to a gene: 6. CDR3 length: 14 residues. The CDR3 nucleotides read TGTGCCAGCAGCCCGGGGGGGGCTAGAGAGACCCAGTACTTC. Protein product: CASSPGGARETQYF. The full variable domain, in which reference TRBV7-2 and TRBJ2-5 provide the parts outside the CDR3, is GAGVSQSPSNKVTEKGKDVELRCDPISGHTALYWYRQSLGQGLEFLIYFQGNSAPDKSGLPSDRFSAERTGGSVSTLTIQRTQQEDSAVYLCASSPGGARETQYFGPGTRLLVL.

Only a few counts were recorded for this clonotype. The rearrangement joins TRBV2 to TRBJ2-3; a possible D gene is TRBD2 (7 bases). Trimming shortened V by 10 bases and J by 5 bases, and 19 bases separated the two germline ends. Germline V lookup: CDR1 SNHLY, CDR2 FYNNEI. The CDR3 runs 14 residues. The CDR3 DNA reads as TGTGCCACCACCAGGAGGGGGGGGGTAGATACGCAGTATTTT. Translating it yields CATTRRGGVDTQYF.

This chain connects TRBV20-1 to TRBJ2-3, with D possibly being TRBD1 or TRBD2 (6 bases each). Trimming took off 2 bases at V and 1 base at J, with 10 bases between the two ends. From germline, CDR1 is DFQATT and CDR2 SNEGSKA (reference sequence). The CDR3 runs 14 residues. The CDR3: CSARKGGGTDTQYF. The CDR3 DNA reads TGCAGTGCTAGAAAGGGGGGCGGCACAGATACGCAGTATTTT.

The CDR3 here is CASSPWTGLAGNTIYF. CDR3 DNA: TGTGCCAGCAGCCCCTGGACAGGGCTTGCTGGAAACACCATATATTTT. J is TRBJ1-3 and V is TRBV7-2; 8 bases map to TRBD1. CDR1 SGHTA and CDR2 FQGNSA come from the germline V gene. V shed 5 bases and J 2 bases; nucleotides not matched to a gene: 8. The CDR3 is 16 residues long. Full variable domain (outside the CDR3, taken from reference TRBV7-2 and TRBJ1-3): GAGVSQSPSNKVTEKGKDVELRCDPISGHTALYWYRQSLGQGLEFLIYFQGNSAPDKSGLPSDRFSAERTGGSVSTLTIQRTQQEDSAVYLCASSPWTGLAGNTIYFGEGSWLTVV.

This clonotype was found a few times. V usage is TRBV5-8 and J usage is TRBJ1-5; D may be TRBD1 (6 bases). The V gene lost 5 bases and the J gene lost 6 bases, with 18 bases spanning the gap. Germline CDR1 reads SGHTS; CDR2 reads YDEGEE. The CDR3 is made up of 15 amino acids. The chain's CDR3 is CASRRGAAGSQPQHF. The CDR3 coding sequence is TGTGCCAGCAGGAGGGGGGCGGCGGGGAGTCAGCCCCAGCATTTT.

The sample holds a few counts of this clonotype. The chain joins TRBV20-1 to TRBJ2-3; 15 nucleotides agree with TRBD2. There are 18 residues in the CDR3. With V trimmed by 5 bases and J by 1 base, 10 bases remained unmatched. Germline assignment: CDR1 DFQATT and CDR2 SNEGSKA (reference sequence). CDR3 region: CSAPIGTSGGIRTDTQYF. In nucleotides, the CDR3 is TGCAGTGCTCCGATCGGGACTAGCGGGGGGATACGCACAGATACGCAGTATTTT.

For the CDR3, the DNA is TGTGCCAGCGGCGGGGACAGCACAGATACGCAGTATTTT. Amino acid sequence: CASGGDSTDTQYF. V gene TRBV6-5 combines with J gene TRBJ2-3; D perhaps matches TRBD2 (6 bases). Trimming pared 8 bases from V and 0 bases from J, leaving 9 bases between. The CDR3 is made up of 13 amino acids. CDR1 is MNHEY, CDR2 SVGAGI, per germline.

The V and J genes are TRBV7-2 and TRBJ2-7; D not resolved. Trimming removed 1 base from V and 4 bases from J, with 8 bases in between. Germline CDR1 SGHTA, CDR2 FQGNSA. CDR3 length equals 13 residues. The CDR3 reads CASSLGAYYEQYV. The CDR3 nucleotides are TGTGCCAGCAGCTTAGGGGCTTATTACGAGCAGTACGTC.

This clonotype was detected a few times. The rearrangement joins TRBV9 to TRBJ2-7; possible D gene TRBD1, 6 bases. V was trimmed by 4 bases and J by 2 bases, leaving 19 bases between them. The CDR3 runs to 16 residues. The germline V gene has CDR1 SGDLS and CDR2 YYNGEE. The CDR3 here is CASSPQGRQVTYEQYF. The CDR3 DNA reads as TGTGCCAGCAGCCCCCAGGGGAGACAGGTGACCTACGAGCAGTACTTC.

This clonotype has only a few counts. The CDR3 protein is CASSFRENEQFF. CDR3 DNA sequence: TGTGCCAGCAGCTTCAGGGAGAATGAGCAGTTCTTC. The V call is TRBV5-4, the J call TRBJ2-1; D might be TRBD1 or TRBD2, each matching 5 bases. Germline V gene data show CDR1 as SGHNT and CDR2 as YYREEE (reference sequence). The V end lost 2 bases, the J end lost 7 bases, and 7 bases lay between the germline ends. The CDR3 is 12 amino acids.

The V call is TRBV11-2, the J call TRBJ2-1, with 9 nucleotides matching TRBD2. Trimming took 6 bases from V and 2 from J; bases not matched to a gene: 8. The CDR3 covers 16 residues. The germline V gene has CDR1 SGHAT and CDR2 FQNNGV. The CDR3 region has the DNA TGTGCCAGCAGATCCATAAAGCGGGGGGCCTACAATGAGCAGTTCTTC. As protein: CASRSIKRGAYNEQFF.

This sequence joins TRBV6-5 and TRBJ1-1; D is ambiguous. With 5 bases removed from V and 5 bases from J, the gap between germline ends came to 15 bases. Per the germline V gene, CDR1 is MNHEY and CDR2 is SVGAGI. CDR3 size: 14 residues. CDR3 nucleotides: TGTGCCAGCAGTAATCCCGACCTGGATACTGAAGCTTTCTTT. Encoded protein: CASSNPDLDTEAFF.

V and J are TRBV7-9 and TRBJ1-5; maybe TRBD1 (6 bases). The V gene's germline CDR1 is SEHNR and CDR2 FQNEAQ (reference sequence). The CDR3 spans 14 residues. V was clipped by 3 bases and J by 3 bases, with 9 bases between them. CDR3 nucleotides: TGTGCCAGCAGCTTTTGGGACACCAATCAGCCCCAGCATTTT. Its protein is CASSFWDTNQPQHF.

The V and J genes are TRBV7-9 and TRBJ2-7; TRBD1 matches 9 bases. This CDR3 contains 12 residues. Germline CDR1 is SEHNR and CDR2 is FQNEAQ (reference sequence). With V trimmed by 8 bases and J by 3 bases, 2 bases remained unmatched. The DNA for the CDR3 is TGTGCCAGCCGGGACAGGGACTACGAGCAGTACTTC. Protein sequence: CASRDRDYEQYF. Full variable domain (outside the CDR3, taken from reference TRBV7-9 and TRBJ2-7): DTGVSQNPRHKITKRGQNVTFRCDPISEHNRLYWYRQTLGQGPEFLTYFQNEAQLEKSRLLSDRFSAERPKGSFSTLEIQRTEQGDSAMYLCASRDRDYEQYFGPGTRLTVT.

The chain carries TRBV5-1 and TRBJ1-1, with TRBD1 identical over 9 bases. With 0 bases clipped from V and 6 bases from J, the junction kept 6 bases outside the gene matches. CDR3 length equals 15 residues. From germline, CDR1 is SGHRS and CDR2 YFSETQ. The CDR3 coding sequence is TGCGCCAGCAGCTTGGCAGCACAGGGGGCAGCTGAAGCTTTCTTT. It encodes CASSLAAQGAAEAFF.

The table lists this clonotype with many counts. This chain links TRBV4-3 with TRBJ2-5; 10 bases are shared with TRBD2. Germline lookup yields CDR1 LGHNA and CDR2 YSLEER. Germline trimming cut 8 bases from V and 0 bases from J; bases unmatched to any gene: 9. This CDR3 contains 16 residues. CDR3 protein: CASARASGGNQETQYF. Written as DNA, the CDR3 is TGCGCCAGCGCCAGGGCTAGCGGGGGAAACCAAGAGACCCAGTACTTC.

This clonotype was picked up a small number of times. V gene TRBV20-1 combines with J gene TRBJ2-7; 7 nucleotides line up with TRBD2. Unmatched junction bases numbered 7, after V lost 2 bases and J lost 0 bases. The CDR3 has 15 amino acids. From germline, CDR1 is DFQATT and CDR2 SNEGSKA (reference sequence). CDR3 in amino acids: CSARYMASGSYEQYF. The CDR3 nucleotides are TGCAGTGCTAGATATATGGCTAGCGGCTCCTACGAGCAGTACTTC.

This clonotype came up a few times. J is TRBJ1-4 and V is TRBV5-6, with D possibly matching TRBD1 (5 bases). CDR3 length: 14 residues. Trimming left V 6 bases short and J 4 bases short, with 13 bases between. The germline V gene has CDR1 SGHDT and CDR2 YYEEEE. For the CDR3, the DNA is TGTGCCAGCAAGAAGGGACCAATTAATGAAAAACTGTTTTTT. Its protein product is CASKKGPINEKLFF.

V usage is TRBV18 and J usage is TRBJ2-7; D is unresolved. Deletions cut 4 bases from V and 5 bases from J, with 12 bases between. The CDR3 sequence is 13 residues long. CDR1 is KGHSH, CDR2 LQKENI, per germline. The CDR3 spells CASSLLGFNEQYV. The CDR3 nucleotides are TGTGCCAGCTCACTCCTCGGGTTCAACGAGCAGTACGTC.

This clonotype came up a few times. The chain combines TRBV24-1 with TRBJ1-5; 7 positions agree with TRBD1. V lost 4 bases, J lost 5 bases, and 4 bases stayed unmatched. The V gene's germline CDR1 is KGHDR and CDR2 SFDVKD. CDR3 length: 14 residues. The chain's CDR3 is CATSDPGTDQPQHF. CDR3 nucleotides: TGTGCCACCAGTGACCCGGGGACAGATCAGCCCCAGCATTTT.

The chain links TRBV6-2 or TRBV6-3 to TRBJ1-2; D is ambiguous. Trimming took off 6 bases at V and 4 bases at J, with 6 bases between the two ends. From germline, CDR1 is MNHEY and CDR2 SVGEGT. The CDR3 is 11 amino acids. CDR3 coding DNA: TGTGCCAGCAGGCGCGGCTATGGCTACACCTTC. Its protein is CASRRGYGYTF.

This clonotype was detected only a few times. The chain links TRBV9 to TRBJ2-1; D possibly corresponds to TRBD2 (7 bases). Per the germline V gene, CDR1 is SGDLS and CDR2 is YYNGEE. The V gene lost 4 bases and the J gene lost 2 bases, with 13 bases spanning the gap. This CDR3 is 15 amino acids long. Here the CDR3 reads CASSPRGDTYNEQFF. The CDR3 coding sequence is TGTGCCAGCAGCCCCCGGGGGGACACCTACAATGAGCAGTTCTTC.

In this sample, this clonotype turned up many times. The V and J genes are TRBV20-1 and TRBJ2-4; 9 bases fit TRBD1. Germline V gene data show CDR1 as DFQATT and CDR2 as SNEGSKA (reference sequence). Trimming at V came to 3 bases and at J to 0 bases, leaving 0 bases not matched to a gene. This CDR3 is built from 14 residues. For the CDR3, the DNA is TGCAGTGCTAGGGACAGGGGAGCCAAAAACATTCAGTACTTC. It codes for CSARDRGAKNIQYF.

The rearrangement links TRBV20-1 to TRBJ2-3; 8 bases are shared with TRBD2. Losses at the gene ends were 0 bases for V and 3 bases for J; bases not matched to a gene: 5. Germline V gene lookup returns CDR1 DFQATT and CDR2 SNEGSKA (reference sequence). CDR3 length: 15 amino acids. The CDR3 here is CSARDWAGGTDTQYF. In nucleotides, the CDR3 is TGCAGTGCTAGAGATTGGGCGGGGGGTACAGATACGCAGTATTTT.

The V call is TRBV5-1, the J call TRBJ1-5, with D possibly matching TRBD1 (6 bases). CDR1 is SGHRS, CDR2 YFSETQ, per germline. The CDR3 contains 14 residues. Deletions cut 3 bases from V and 6 bases from J, with 13 bases between. The CDR3 DNA reads as TGCGCCAGCAGCTGGGGGACATGGGGTCAGCCCCAGCATTTT. This translates into CASSWGTWGQPQHF.

This clonotype was observed a handful of times. The rearrangement links TRBV7-9 to TRBJ1-2, with D unresolved. CDR1 and CDR2 (germline): SEHNR, FQNEAQ (reference sequence). There are 15 residues in the CDR3. The germline V and J ends were trimmed by 5 bases and 6 bases, with 19 bases remaining between them. Written as DNA, the CDR3 is TGTGCCAGCAGCCCTGACCAAATACGGTCTGATGGCTACACCTTC. Amino acids: CASSPDQIRSDGYTF.

J is TRBJ1-2 and V is TRBV7-2; D may be TRBD1 (6 bases). The length of the CDR3 is 13 residues. The germline CDR1 and CDR2 sequences are SGHTA and FQGNSA. Trimming shortened V by 4 bases and J by 7 bases, and 13 bases separated the two germline ends. This chain's CDR3 is CASSWGGASGYTF. CDR3 in DNA: TGTGCCAGCAGCTGGGGGGGCGCCTCTGGCTACACCTTC.